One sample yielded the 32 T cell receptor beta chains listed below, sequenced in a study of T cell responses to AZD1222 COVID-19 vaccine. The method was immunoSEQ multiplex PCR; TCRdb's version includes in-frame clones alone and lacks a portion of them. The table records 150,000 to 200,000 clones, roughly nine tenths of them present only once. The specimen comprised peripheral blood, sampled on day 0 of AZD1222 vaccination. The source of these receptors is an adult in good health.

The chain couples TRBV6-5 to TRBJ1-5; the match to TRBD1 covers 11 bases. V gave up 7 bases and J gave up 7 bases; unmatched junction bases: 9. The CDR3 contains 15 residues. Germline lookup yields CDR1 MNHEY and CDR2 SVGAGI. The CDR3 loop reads CASKPPGQGGQPQHF. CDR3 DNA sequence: TGTGCCAGCAAACCTCCGGGACAGGGGGGCCAGCCCCAGCATTTT.

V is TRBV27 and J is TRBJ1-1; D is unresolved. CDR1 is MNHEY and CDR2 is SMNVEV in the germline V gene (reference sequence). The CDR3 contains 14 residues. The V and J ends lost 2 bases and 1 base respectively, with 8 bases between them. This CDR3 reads CASSLVGGNTEAFF. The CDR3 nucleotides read TGTGCCAGCAGTTTAGTCGGCGGGAACACTGAAGCTTTCTTT.

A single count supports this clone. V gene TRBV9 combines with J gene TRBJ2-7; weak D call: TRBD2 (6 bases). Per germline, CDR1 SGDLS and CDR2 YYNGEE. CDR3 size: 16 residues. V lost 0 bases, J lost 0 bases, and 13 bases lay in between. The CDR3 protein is CASSVAGGTDSYEQYF. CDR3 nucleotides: TGTGCCAGCAGCGTAGCTGGCGGGACCGACTCCTACGAGCAGTACTTC.

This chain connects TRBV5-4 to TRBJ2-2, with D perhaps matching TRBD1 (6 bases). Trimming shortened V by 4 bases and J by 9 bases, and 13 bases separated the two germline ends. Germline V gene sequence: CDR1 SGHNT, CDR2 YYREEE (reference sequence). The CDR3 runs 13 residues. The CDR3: CASSPPGAWELFF. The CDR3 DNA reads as TGTGCCAGCAGCCCGCCAGGGGCCTGGGAGCTGTTTTTT.

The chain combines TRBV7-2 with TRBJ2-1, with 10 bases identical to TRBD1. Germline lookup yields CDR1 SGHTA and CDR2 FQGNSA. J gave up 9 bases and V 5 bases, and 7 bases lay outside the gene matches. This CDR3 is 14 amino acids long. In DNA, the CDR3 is TGTGCCAGCAGCGGGGGACAGGGGTATGGTGAGCAGTTCTTC. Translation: CASSGGQGYGEQFF. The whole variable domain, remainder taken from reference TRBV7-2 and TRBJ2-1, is GAGVSQSPSNKVTEKGKDVELRCDPISGHTALYWYRQSLGQGLEFLIYFQGNSAPDKSGLPSDRFSAERTGGSVSTLTIQRTQQEDSAVYLCASSGGQGYGEQFFGPGTRLTVL.

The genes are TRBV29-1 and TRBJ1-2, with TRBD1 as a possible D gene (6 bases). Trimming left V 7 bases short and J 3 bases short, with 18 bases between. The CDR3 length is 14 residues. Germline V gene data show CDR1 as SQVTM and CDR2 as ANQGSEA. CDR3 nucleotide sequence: TGCAGCGACAGGAGATCGGGGGCCGACTATGGCTACACCTTC. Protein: CSDRRSGADYGYTF.

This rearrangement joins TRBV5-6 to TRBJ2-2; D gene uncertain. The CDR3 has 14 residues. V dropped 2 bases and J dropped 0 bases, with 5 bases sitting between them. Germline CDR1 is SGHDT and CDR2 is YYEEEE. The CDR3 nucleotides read TGTGCCAGCAGCTTATGGCCGAACACCGGGGAGCTGTTTTTT. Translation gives CASSLWPNTGELFF.

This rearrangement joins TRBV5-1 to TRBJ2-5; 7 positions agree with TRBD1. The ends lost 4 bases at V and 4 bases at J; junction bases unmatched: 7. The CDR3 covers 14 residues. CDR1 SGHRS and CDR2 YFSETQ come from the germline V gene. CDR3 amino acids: CASSPLQGRETQYF. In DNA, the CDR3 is TGCGCCAGCAGCCCGTTACAGGGGCGAGAGACCCAGTACTTC. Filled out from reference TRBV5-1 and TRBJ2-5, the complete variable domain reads KAGVTQTPRYLIKTRGQQVTLSCSPISGHRSVSWYQQTPGQGLQFLFEYFSETQRNKGNFPGRFSGRQFSNSRSEMNVSTLELGDSALYLCASSPLQGRETQYFGPGTRLLVL.

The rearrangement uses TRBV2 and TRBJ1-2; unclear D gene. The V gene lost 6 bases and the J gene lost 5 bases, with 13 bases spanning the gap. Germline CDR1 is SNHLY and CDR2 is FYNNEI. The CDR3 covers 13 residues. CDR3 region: CASRQGLGYGYTF. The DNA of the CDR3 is TGTGCCAGCAGACAAGGGCTCGGGTATGGCTACACCTTC.

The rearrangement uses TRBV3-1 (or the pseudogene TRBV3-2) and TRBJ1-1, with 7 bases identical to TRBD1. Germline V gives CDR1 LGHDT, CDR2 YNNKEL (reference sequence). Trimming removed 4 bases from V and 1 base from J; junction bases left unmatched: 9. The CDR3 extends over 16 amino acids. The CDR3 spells CASSPSPGTANTEAFF. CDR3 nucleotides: TGTGCCAGCAGCCCATCCCCCGGGACAGCGAACACTGAAGCTTTCTTT.

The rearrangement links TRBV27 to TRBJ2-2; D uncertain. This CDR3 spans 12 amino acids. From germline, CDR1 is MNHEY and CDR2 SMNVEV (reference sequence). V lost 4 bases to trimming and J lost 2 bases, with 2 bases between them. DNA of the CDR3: TGTGCCAGCAGTTACAACACCGGGGAGCTGTTTTTT. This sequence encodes CASSYNTGELFF.

CDR3 nucleotides: TGTGCCAGCAGTACCCGACTAGCGGGGGCCAATACCGACCAAGAGACCCAGTACTTC. This encodes CASSTRLAGANTDQETQYF. The chain recombines TRBV27 with TRBJ2-5, with 12 bases that match TRBD2. CDR1 is MNHEY and CDR2 is SMNVEV in the germline V gene (reference sequence). The CDR3 extends over 19 amino acids. Trimming at V came to 5 bases and at J to 0 bases, leaving 13 bases not matched to a gene.

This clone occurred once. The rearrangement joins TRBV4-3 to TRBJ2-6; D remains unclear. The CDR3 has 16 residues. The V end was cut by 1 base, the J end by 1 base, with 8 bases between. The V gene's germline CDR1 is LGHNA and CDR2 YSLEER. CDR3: CASSQAMGSGANVLTF. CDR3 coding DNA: TGCGCCAGCAGCCAAGCCATGGGGTCTGGGGCCAACGTCCTGACTTTC.

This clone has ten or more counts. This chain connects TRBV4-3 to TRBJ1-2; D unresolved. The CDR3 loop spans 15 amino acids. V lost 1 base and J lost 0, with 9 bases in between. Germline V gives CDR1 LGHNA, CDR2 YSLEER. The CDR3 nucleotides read TGCGCCAGCAGCCAAGCATGGTTCGCTAACTATGGCTACACCTTC. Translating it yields CASSQAWFANYGYTF.

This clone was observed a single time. The CDR3 nucleotides read TGTGCCAGCAGCTCCCACAGGGGGCAGTACGTGAACACTGAAGCTTTCTTT. Its protein product is CASSSHRGQYVNTEAFF. The rearrangement joins TRBV5-5 to TRBJ1-1; 9 bases map to TRBD1. Unmatched junction bases numbered 9, after V lost 3 bases and J lost 0 bases. The CDR3 loop spans 17 amino acids. Germline V gene lookup returns CDR1 SGHKS and CDR2 YYEKEE (reference sequence).

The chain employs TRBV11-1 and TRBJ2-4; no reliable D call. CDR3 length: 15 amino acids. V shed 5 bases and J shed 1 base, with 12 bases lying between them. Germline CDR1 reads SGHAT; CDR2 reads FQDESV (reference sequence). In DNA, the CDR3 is TGTGCCAGCAGCCCCCTCGCGTTGGCCAAAAACATTCAGTACTTC. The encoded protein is CASSPLALAKNIQYF.

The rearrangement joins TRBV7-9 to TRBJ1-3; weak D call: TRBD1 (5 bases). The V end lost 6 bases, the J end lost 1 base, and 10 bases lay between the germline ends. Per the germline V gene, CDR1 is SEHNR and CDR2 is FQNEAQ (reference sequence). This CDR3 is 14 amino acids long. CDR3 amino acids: CASREGVSGNTIYF. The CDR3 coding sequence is TGTGCCAGCAGGGAAGGGGTTTCTGGAAACACCATATATTTT.

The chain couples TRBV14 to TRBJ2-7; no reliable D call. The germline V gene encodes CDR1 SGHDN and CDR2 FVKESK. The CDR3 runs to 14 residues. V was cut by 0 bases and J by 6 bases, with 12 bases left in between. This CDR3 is CASSQENLRSEQYF. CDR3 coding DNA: TGTGCCAGCAGCCAAGAGAACCTGAGGAGCGAGCAGTACTTC.

CDR3 sequence reads: CASSHESGELFF. CDR3 coding DNA: TGTGCCAGTAGCCACGAGAGCGGGGAGCTGTTTTTT. The rearrangement uses TRBV30 and TRBJ2-2; unclear D gene. The CDR3 sequence is 12 residues long. Germline V gene sequence: CDR1 GTSNPN, CDR2 SVGIG (reference sequence). With 8 bases removed from V and 7 bases from J, the gap between germline ends came to 14 bases. The full variable domain, completed using reference TRBV30 and TRBJ2-2, is SQTIHQWPATLVQPVGSPLSLECTVEGTSNPNLYWYRQAAGRGLQLLFYSVGIGQISSEVPQNLSASRPQDRQFILSSKKLLLSDSGFYLCASSHESGELFFGEGSRLTVL.

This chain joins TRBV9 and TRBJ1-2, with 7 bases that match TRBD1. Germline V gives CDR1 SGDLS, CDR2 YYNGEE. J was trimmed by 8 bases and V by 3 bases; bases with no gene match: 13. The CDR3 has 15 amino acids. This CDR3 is CASSAQGGTFRGYTF. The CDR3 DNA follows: TGTGCCAGCAGCGCTCAGGGGGGCACTTTTCGGGGCTACACCTTC. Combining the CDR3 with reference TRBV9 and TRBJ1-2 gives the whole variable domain DSGVTQTPKHLITATGQRVTLRCSPRSGDLSVYWYQQSLDQGLQFLIQYYNGEERAKGNILERFSAQQFPDLHSELNLSSLELGDSALYFCASSAQGGTFRGYTFGSGTRLTVV.

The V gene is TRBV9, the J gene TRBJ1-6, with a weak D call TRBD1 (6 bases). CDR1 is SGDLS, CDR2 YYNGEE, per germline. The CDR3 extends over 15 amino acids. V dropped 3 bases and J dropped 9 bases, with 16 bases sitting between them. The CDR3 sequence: CASSGGGQGGSPLHF. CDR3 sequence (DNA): TGTGCCAGCAGCGGAGGGGGGCAGGGCGGTTCACCCCTCCACTTT.

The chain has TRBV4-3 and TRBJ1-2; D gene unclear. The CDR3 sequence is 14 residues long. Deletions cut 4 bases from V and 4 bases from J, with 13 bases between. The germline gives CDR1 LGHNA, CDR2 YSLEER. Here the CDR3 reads CASSREGFGYGYTF. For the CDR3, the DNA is TGCGCCAGCAGCCGCGAGGGATTCGGCTATGGCTACACCTTC.

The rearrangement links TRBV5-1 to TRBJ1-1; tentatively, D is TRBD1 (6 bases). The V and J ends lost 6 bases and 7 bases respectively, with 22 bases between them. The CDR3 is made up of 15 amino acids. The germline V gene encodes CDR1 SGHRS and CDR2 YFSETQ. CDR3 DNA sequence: TGCGCCAGCACCGGACCATCCGGGACACACCGTGAAGCTTTCTTT. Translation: CASTGPSGTHREAFF. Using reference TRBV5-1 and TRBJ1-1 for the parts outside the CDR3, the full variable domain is KAGVTQTPRYLIKTRGQQVTLSCSPISGHRSVSWYQQTPGQGLQFLFEYFSETQRNKGNFPGRFSGRQFSNSRSEMNVSTLELGDSALYLCASTGPSGTHREAFFGQGTRLTVV.

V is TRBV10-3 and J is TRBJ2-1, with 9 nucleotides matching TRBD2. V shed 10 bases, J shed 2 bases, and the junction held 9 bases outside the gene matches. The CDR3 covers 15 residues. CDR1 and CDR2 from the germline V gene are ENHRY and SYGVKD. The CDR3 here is CATQNSGGTYNEQFF. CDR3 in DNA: TGTGCCACCCAGAATAGCGGGGGAACCTACAATGAGCAGTTCTTC.

This CDR3 reads CSVARASGNTIYF. In nucleotides, the CDR3 is TGCAGCGTTGCCAGGGCCTCTGGAAACACCATATATTTT. This rearrangement joins TRBV29-1 to TRBJ1-3; TRBD1 might be the D (5 bases). V lost 4 bases and J 0 bases, leaving 7 bases between the germline ends. CDR1 is SQVTM and CDR2 is ANQGSEA in the germline V gene. The CDR3 has 13 amino acids.

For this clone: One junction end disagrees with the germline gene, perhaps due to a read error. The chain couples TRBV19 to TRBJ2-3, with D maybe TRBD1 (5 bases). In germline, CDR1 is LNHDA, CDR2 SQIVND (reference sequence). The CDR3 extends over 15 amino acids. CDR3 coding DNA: TGTGCCAGTAGTATAGACCCCACGGCCACAGGTACGCAGTATTTT. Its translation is CASSIDPTATGTQYF.

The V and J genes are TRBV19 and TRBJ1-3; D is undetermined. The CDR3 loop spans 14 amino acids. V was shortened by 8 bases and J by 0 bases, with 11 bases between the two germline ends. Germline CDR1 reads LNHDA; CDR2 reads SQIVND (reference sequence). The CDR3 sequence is CASEGGSSGNTIYF. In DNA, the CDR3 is TGTGCCAGTGAGGGTGGCAGCTCTGGAAACACCATATATTTT.

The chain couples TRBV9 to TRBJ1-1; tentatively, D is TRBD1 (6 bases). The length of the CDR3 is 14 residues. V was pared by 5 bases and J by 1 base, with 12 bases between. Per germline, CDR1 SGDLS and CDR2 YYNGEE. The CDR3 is CASRPGGQNTEAFF. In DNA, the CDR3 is TGTGCCAGCAGGCCGGGGGGGCAGAACACTGAAGCTTTCTTT.

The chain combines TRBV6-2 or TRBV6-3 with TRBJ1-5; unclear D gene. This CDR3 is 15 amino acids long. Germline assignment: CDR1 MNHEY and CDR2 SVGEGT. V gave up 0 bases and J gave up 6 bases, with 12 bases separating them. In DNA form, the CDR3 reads TGTGCCAGCAGTTACTCTTTCTCCTCCGGTCAGCCCCAGCATTTT. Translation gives CASSYSFSSGQPQHF.

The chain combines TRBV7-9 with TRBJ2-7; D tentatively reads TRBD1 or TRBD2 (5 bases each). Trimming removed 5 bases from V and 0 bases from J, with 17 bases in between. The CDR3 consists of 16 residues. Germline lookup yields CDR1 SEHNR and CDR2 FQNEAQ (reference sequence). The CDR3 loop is CASSVTPGRNSYEQYF. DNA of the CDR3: TGTGCCAGCAGCGTGACTCCGGGACGGAACTCCTACGAGCAGTACTTC.

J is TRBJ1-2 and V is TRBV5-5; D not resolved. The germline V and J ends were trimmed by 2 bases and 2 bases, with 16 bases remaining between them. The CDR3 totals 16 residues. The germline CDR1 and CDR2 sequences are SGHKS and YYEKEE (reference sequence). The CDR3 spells CASSFLHPTPNYGYTF. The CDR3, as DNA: TGTGCCAGCAGCTTTCTTCACCCTACGCCCAACTATGGCTACACCTTC.

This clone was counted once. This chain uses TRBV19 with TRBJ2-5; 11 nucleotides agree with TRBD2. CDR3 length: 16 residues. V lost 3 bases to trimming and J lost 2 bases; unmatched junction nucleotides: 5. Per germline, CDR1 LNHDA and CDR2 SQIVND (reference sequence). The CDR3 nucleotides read TGTGCCAGTAGTATGGGGCTAGCGGGGGGTCAAGAGACCCAGTACTTC. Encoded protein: CASSMGLAGGQETQYF.